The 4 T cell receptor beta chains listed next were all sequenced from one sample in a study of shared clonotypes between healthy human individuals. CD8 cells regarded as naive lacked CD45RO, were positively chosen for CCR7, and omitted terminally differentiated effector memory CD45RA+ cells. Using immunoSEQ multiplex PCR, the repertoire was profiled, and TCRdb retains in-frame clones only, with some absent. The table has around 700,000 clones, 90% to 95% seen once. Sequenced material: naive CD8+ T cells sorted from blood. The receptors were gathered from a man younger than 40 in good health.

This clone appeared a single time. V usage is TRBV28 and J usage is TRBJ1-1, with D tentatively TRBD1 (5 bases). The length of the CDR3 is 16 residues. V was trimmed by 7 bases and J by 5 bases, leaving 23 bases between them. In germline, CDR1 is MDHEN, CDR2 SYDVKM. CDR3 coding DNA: TGTGCCAGCAATCCCCAGGGCCGGGGAGATAAGACTGAAGCTTTCTTT. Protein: CASNPQGRGDKTEAFF.

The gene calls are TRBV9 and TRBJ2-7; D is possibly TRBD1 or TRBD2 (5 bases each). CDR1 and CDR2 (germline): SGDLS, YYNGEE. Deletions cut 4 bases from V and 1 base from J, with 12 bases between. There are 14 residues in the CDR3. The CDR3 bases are TGTGCCAGCAGCAAAGGGACGGCTTCCTACGAGCAGTACTTC. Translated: CASSKGTASYEQYF.

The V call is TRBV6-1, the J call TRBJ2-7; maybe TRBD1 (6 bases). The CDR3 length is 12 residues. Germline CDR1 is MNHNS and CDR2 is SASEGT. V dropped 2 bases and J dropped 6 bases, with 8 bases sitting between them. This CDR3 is CASSETGSEQYF. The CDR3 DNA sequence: TGTGCCAGCAGTGAAACAGGGAGCGAGCAGTACTTC.

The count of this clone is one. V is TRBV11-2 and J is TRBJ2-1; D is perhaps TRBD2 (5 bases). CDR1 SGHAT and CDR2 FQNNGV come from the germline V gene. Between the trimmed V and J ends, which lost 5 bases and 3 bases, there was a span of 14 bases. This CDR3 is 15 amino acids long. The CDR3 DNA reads TGTGCCAGCAGCCTCCCAAGAGACTACTACAATGAGCAGTTCTTC. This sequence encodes CASSLPRDYYNEQFF.